These 21 T cell receptor beta chains were all obtained from the same sample, sequenced in a study of blood T cell repertoires in COVID-19 (dated by TCRdb to the early 2020s). The method behind the library was the immunoSEQ multiplex PCR assay. TCRdb limited this immuneACCESS table to in-frame rearrangements with V and J called. A share of clones is missing; checked studies link under half to unresolved V genes, and the rest is unexplained. The sample data list fewer than 45,000 clones, and about 90% of these were observed just once. Approximately 14% of the sample comes from the top ten. The specimen sequenced was peripheral blood. Source of these receptors: a woman aged 30 to 39 in a cohort sampled during active COVID-19.

Here the CDR3 DNA reads TGTGCCAGCAGTTTTACGAGGCGCGGGAGGCTCGGGAACGAGCAGTACTTC. Amino acids: CASSFTRRGRLGNEQYF. The chain uses TRBV27 and TRBJ2-7; 8 nucleotides match TRBD2. Trimming took 3 bases from V and 5 from J; bases not matched to a gene: 15. The CDR3 spans 17 residues. The germline CDR1 and CDR2 sequences are MNHEY and SMNVEV (reference sequence).

This clone was seen only a few times. The chain carries TRBV4-1 and TRBJ2-1, with D perhaps matching TRBD2 (5 bases). Trimming shortened V by 3 bases and J by 5 bases, and 14 bases separated the two germline ends. The CDR3 has 15 amino acids. Germline CDR1 MGHRA, CDR2 YSYEKL. CDR3 sequence (DNA): TGCGCCAGCAGCCAGAGGGCTAACATCGACAATGAGCAGTTCTTC. Its protein is CASSQRANIDNEQFF.

This rearrangement joins TRBV5-4 to TRBJ2-1; 7 bases line up with TRBD2. V shed 4 bases, J shed 6 bases, and the junction held 10 bases outside the gene matches. CDR1 is SGHNT, CDR2 YYREEE, per germline (reference sequence). This CDR3 is 15 amino acids long. CDR3 in DNA: TGTGCCAGCAGCCCGGGACTACCAGCGGCCAATGAGCAGTTCTTC. The encoded protein is CASSPGLPAANEQFF.

V is TRBV9 and J is TRBJ1-2; maybe TRBD1 (6 bases). The CDR3 runs 15 residues. Trimming cost V 4 bases and J 7 bases, with 20 bases left between them. Germline CDR1 reads SGDLS; CDR2 reads YYNGEE. CDR3 loop: CASSPNMGDIGGYTF. CDR3 sequence (DNA): TGTGCCAGCAGCCCTAATATGGGGGACATCGGTGGCTACACCTTC. Supplemented by reference TRBV9 and TRBJ1-2, the full variable domain reads DSGVTQTPKHLITATGQRVTLRCSPRSGDLSVYWYQQSLDQGLQFLIQYYNGEERAKGNILERFSAQQFPDLHSELNLSSLELGDSALYFCASSPNMGDIGGYTFGSGTRLTVV.

This chain joins TRBV9 and TRBJ2-1, with 13 bases matching TRBD2. The J segment lost 8 bases and the V segment lost 4 bases, leaving 12 bases of the junction unmatched. Germline lookup yields CDR1 SGDLS and CDR2 YYNGEE. The CDR3 is 17 amino acids. The CDR3 loop reads CASSPGLAGPIGDEQFF. The CDR3 DNA follows: TGTGCCAGCAGCCCGGGACTAGCGGGACCCATAGGGGATGAGCAGTTCTTC.

The chain links TRBV18 to TRBJ2-3; 11 bases align to TRBD2. V lost 1 base, J lost 4 bases, and 16 bases stayed unmatched. The length of the CDR3 is 20 residues. Per the germline V gene, CDR1 is KGHSH and CDR2 is LQKENI. The CDR3: CASSPLRIPSGRLSADTQYF. The CDR3 DNA reads TGTGCCAGCTCACCACTTCGGATTCCTAGCGGGAGGCTCAGCGCAGATACGCAGTATTTT.

The genes are TRBV5-4 and TRBJ2-2, with 12 bases aligning to TRBD2. Unmatched junction bases numbered 11, after V lost 4 bases and J lost 7 bases. This CDR3 comprises 17 residues. CDR1 SGHNT and CDR2 YYREEE come from the germline V gene (reference sequence). CDR3: CASSPDRLAGAGGELFF. The CDR3 coding sequence is TGTGCCAGCAGCCCCGACCGACTAGCGGGAGCCGGCGGGGAGCTGTTTTTT.

The J gene is TRBJ2-1, the V gene TRBV5-1; 10 bases fit TRBD2. The CDR3 contains 17 residues. CDR1 SGHRS and CDR2 YFSETQ come from the germline V gene. The trim removed 0 bases at V and 0 bases at J, leaving 3 bases unmatched. The chain's CDR3 is CASSLEASGSSYNEQFF. CDR3 DNA: TGCGCCAGCAGCTTGGAGGCTAGCGGGAGCTCCTACAATGAGCAGTTCTTC.

This chain links TRBV5-1 with TRBJ2-5; tentatively, D is TRBD2 (6 bases). CDR1 is SGHRS and CDR2 is YFSETQ in the germline V gene. The CDR3 extends over 14 amino acids. V lost 4 bases to trimming and J lost 5 bases, with 15 bases between them. CDR3 protein: CASSPEGRRETQYF. CDR3 DNA sequence: TGCGCCAGCAGCCCTGAGGGGAGGAGGGAGACCCAGTACTTC.

The count of this clone is one. The rearrangement joins TRBV4-1 to TRBJ2-1, with 11 bases identical to TRBD1. Trimming removed 1 base from V and 8 bases from J; junction bases left unmatched: 7. The CDR3 loop spans 16 amino acids. CDR1 is MGHRA and CDR2 is YSYEKL in the germline V gene. CDR3 DNA sequence: TGCGCCAGCAGCCAAGGCCCCGGGACAGGGGGTTATGAGCAGTTCTTC. Protein product: CASSQGPGTGGYEQFF.

The V and J genes are TRBV12-5 and TRBJ2-5; TRBD2 matches at 9 bases. CDR3 size: 14 residues. The V segment lost 5 bases and the J segment 3 bases; nucleotides outside the gene matches: 4. From germline, CDR1 is LGHNT and CDR2 FRNRAP. The CDR3 DNA reads TGTGCTAGTGGTAGCGGGAGGAGAGAAGAGACCCAGTACTTC. This translates into CASGSGRREETQYF.

The V gene is TRBV18, the J gene TRBJ2-7; 12 bases line up with TRBD1. In germline, CDR1 is KGHSH, CDR2 LQKENI. This CDR3 is 16 amino acids long. J was trimmed by 4 bases and V by 2 bases; bases with no gene match: 6. For the CDR3, the DNA is TGTGCCAGCTCACCAAGGGGACAGGGGGCCTCATACGAGCAGTACTTC. Translated: CASSPRGQGASYEQYF.

V usage is TRBV27 and J usage is TRBJ1-2, with D tentatively TRBD1 (5 bases). Deletions cut 2 bases from V and 8 bases from J, with 12 bases between. This CDR3 comprises 13 residues. The germline CDR1 and CDR2 sequences are MNHEY and SMNVEV (reference sequence). The CDR3 bases are TGTGCCAGCAGTTTAAACAGGAAGGGGGGCTACACCTTC. Translated, it gives CASSLNRKGGYTF.

The rearrangement joins TRBV7-3 to TRBJ2-5, with 16 bases fitting TRBD2. Germline-derived CDR1 and CDR2 are SGHTA and FQGTGA. V was clipped by 2 bases and J by 4 bases; unmatched bases: 7. CDR3 size: 18 residues. CDR3 DNA sequence: TGTGCCAGCAGCTTAGGGACTAGCGGGAGGGCCGGGGCAGAGACCCAGTACTTC. Its translation: CASSLGTSGRAGAETQYF.

The chain recombines TRBV7-3 with TRBJ2-3, with D hard to call. Trimming pared 5 bases from V and 1 base from J, leaving 10 bases between. This CDR3 has 14 residues. Germline V lookup: CDR1 SGHTA, CDR2 FQGTGA. The CDR3 sequence: CASSVNRGTDTQYF. The DNA for the CDR3 is TGTGCCAGCAGCGTAAACCGCGGCACAGATACGCAGTATTTT.

V gene TRBV10-1 combines with J gene TRBJ2-7, with TRBD1 matching over 12 bases. The CDR3 consists of 16 residues. Germline V CDR1 and CDR2: WNHNN, SYGVQD (reference sequence). V shed 5 bases, J shed 4 bases, and the junction held 9 bases outside the gene matches. For the CDR3, the DNA is TGCGCCAGCAGTTACTACCGGGACAGGGGGCTATACGAGCAGTACTTC. This translates into CASSYYRDRGLYEQYF.

There are a few counts of this clone. CDR3 nucleotide sequence: TGTGCCAGCAGTTACATGGAGGTGGGACCCCTCCACTTT. Translated: CASSYMEVGPLHF. The V gene is TRBV6-2 or TRBV6-3, the J gene TRBJ1-6; the D is unclear. This CDR3 is 13 amino acids long. V dropped 2 bases and J dropped 12 bases, with 11 bases sitting between them. The V gene's germline CDR1 is MNHEY and CDR2 SVGEGT.

The chain carries TRBV6-5 and TRBJ1-1; D remains unclear. The germline V and J ends were trimmed by 0 bases and 1 base, with 12 bases remaining between them. The CDR3 runs to 16 residues. Germline V gene lookup returns CDR1 MNHEY and CDR2 SVGAGI. The DNA for the CDR3 is TGTGCCAGCAGTTACTCGGGCAGTACCTCGAACACTGAAGCTTTCTTT. Translation gives CASSYSGSTSNTEAFF.

V gene TRBV7-8 combines with J gene TRBJ2-7; the D gene is possibly TRBD1 (5 bases). CDR1 is SGHVS, CDR2 FQNEAQ, per germline. Trimming removed 2 bases at V and 4 bases at J, with 12 bases between. The length of the CDR3 is 14 residues. As DNA, the CDR3 is TGTGCCAGCAGCTTACAGGGCCCAGTTTACGAGCAGTACTTC. Translation: CASSLQGPVYEQYF.

The V call is TRBV11-3, the J call TRBJ2-1, with 8 bases lining up with TRBD2. The germline V gene has CDR1 SGHNT and CDR2 YENEEA. This CDR3 spans 17 amino acids. V shed 5 bases and J 3 bases; nucleotides not matched to a gene: 12. CDR3 nucleotides: TGTGCCAGCAGCGGGGTCCCTCTAGCGGGCAACTACAATGAGCAGTTCTTC. Translation gives CASSGVPLAGNYNEQFF.

The rearrangement joins TRBV15 to TRBJ2-3; 7 positions agree with TRBD2. The CDR3 consists of 15 residues. The ends lost 4 bases at V and 1 base at J; junction bases unmatched: 5. Germline-derived CDR1 and CDR2 are LNHNV and YYDKDF (reference sequence). CDR3 in amino acids: CATSTQRGGTDTQYF. In nucleotides, the CDR3 is TGTGCCACCAGCACCCAGCGGGGAGGCACAGATACGCAGTATTTT.